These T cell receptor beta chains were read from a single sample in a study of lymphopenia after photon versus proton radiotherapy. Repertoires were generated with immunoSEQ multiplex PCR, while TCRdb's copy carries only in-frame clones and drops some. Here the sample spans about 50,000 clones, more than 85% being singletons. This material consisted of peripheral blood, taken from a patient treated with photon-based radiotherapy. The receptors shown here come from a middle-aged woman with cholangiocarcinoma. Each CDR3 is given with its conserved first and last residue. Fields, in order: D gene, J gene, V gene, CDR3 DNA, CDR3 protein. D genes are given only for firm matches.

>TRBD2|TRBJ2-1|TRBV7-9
TGTGCCAGCAGTTCCCCACTAGCGGGAGGTAACAATGAGCAGTTCTTC
CASSSPLAGGNNEQFF
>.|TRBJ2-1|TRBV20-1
TGCAGTGCTAACGACTTCCTAGAGCAGTTCTTC
CSANDFLEQFF
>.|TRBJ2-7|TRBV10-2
TGCGCCAGCACCGACGGGTACGAGCAGTACTTC
CASTDGYEQYF
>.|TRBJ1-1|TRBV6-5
TGTGCCAGCAGTAGCCCAGCCCAACGGGCCGAAGCTTTCTTT
CASSSPAQRAEAFF
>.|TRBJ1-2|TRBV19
TGTGCCAGTAGTATACCGGGATCGGGTGTTGGGACCTTC
CASSIPGSGVGTF
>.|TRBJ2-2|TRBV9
TGTGCCAGCAGCGTAGTGGGAGATACCGGGGAGCTGTTTTTT
CASSVVGDTGELFF
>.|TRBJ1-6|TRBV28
TGTGCCAGCAGGTTATCAGACAGGCGGAGGGGACCCCTCCACTTT
CASRLSDRRRGPLHF
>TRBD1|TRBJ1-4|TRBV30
TGTGCCTGGAGTGAGGGGGACAGGCTGAATGAAAAACTGTTTTTT
CAWSEGDRLNEKLFF
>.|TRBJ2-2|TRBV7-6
TGTGCCAGCAGCTTTCCGCTGACAGAGAACACCGGGGAGCTGTTTTTT
CASSFPLTENTGELFF
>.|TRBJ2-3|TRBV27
TGTGCCAGCAGTTTAGGTCTCCGACAGCCTCCTTTTTACACAGATACGCAGTATTTT
CASSLGLRQPPFYTDTQYF
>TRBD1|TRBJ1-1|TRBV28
TGTGCCAGCGACGCCGTAAGGACAGGGAGAACTTTCTTT
CASDAVRTGRTFF
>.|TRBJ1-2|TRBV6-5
TGTGCCAGCAGTTACTCTAATCAGGGTTCCTCGACCGGCTACACCTTC
CASSYSNQGSSTGYTF
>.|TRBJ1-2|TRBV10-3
TGTGCCATCAGTGAGTTCGAGAATGGCTACACCTTC
CAISEFENGYTF
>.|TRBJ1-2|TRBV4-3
TGCGCCAGCAGCCCTGTAGGGAACTATGGCTACACCTTC
CASSPVGNYGYTF
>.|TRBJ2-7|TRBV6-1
TGTGCCAGCAGTGCATCCCGGGACGGCTCCTACGAGCAGTACTTC
CASSASRDGSYEQYF
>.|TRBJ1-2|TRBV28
TGTGCCAGCAGTAACGACAGTCCGGGACGATTATATGGCTACACCTTC
CASSNDSPGRLYGYTF
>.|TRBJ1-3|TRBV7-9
TGTGCCAGCAGCTCGACTGGAAACACCATATATTTT
CASSSTGNTIYF